This TCR beta chain was sequenced during a study of T cells in Graves' hyperthyroidism and ophthalmopathy. The CDR3 consists of 16 residues. Amplified TCR beta CDR3 regions derived from RNA transcripts. A first-round RT-PCR of the TCR CDR3 used the HTBI primer set. TCRdb passed the multiplex PCR reads through MiXCR, listing each CDR3 protein once. The data hold about 600,000 distinct CDR3 sequences, with 14% observed a single time. Specimen: blood. This receptor was identified in a woman in her late teens or twenties with Graves' ophthalmopathy. The V gene is TRBV3-2, the J gene TRBJ2-3. TRBV3-2 has pseudogene status. The CDR3 protein is CASSSEEIASTDTQYF. The DNA of the CDR3 is TGTGCCAGCAGCTCAGAGGAAATAGCAAGCACAGATACGCAGTATTTT.